The present T cell receptor beta chain was sequenced within a study of cytotoxic CD8 clonotypes in ibrutinib-treated CLL. Study-wide context: Researchers reported over 9 relapsed/refractory and 15 treatment-naive patients, 17 of them IGHV unmutated.

Sequencing was performed with immunoSEQ multiplex PCR; in TCRdb, only in-frame clones are kept and a portion is missing. The top ten hold 2.5% to 3.5% of the sample, which has some 130,000 clones, around four fifths seen once. Germline V CDR1 and CDR2: LNHDA, SQIVND (reference sequence). The V and J ends lost 6 bases and 2 bases respectively, with 14 bases between them. This CDR3 spans 15 amino acids. The material sequenced was PBMCs, taken after 24 months of ibrutinib treatment. This chain connects TRBV19 to TRBJ1-5; a possible D gene is TRBD1 (6 bases). The source is a human donor with chronic lymphocytic leukemia. The CDR3 bases are TGTGCCAGTAGGACGACAGGTTTTGGCAATCAGCCCCAGCATTTT. Protein product: CASRTTGFGNQPQHF.